Below are 22 T cell receptor beta chains sequenced from a single sample in a study of shared clonotypes between healthy human individuals (dated by TCRdb to the early 2020s). The library was made by the immunoSEQ multiplex PCR assay. TCRdb re-hosts the immuneACCESS table, in-frame sequences only. Its copies lack some clones; in the studies checked, an unresolved V gene accounts for under half of them, and the cause for the rest is not known. The sample table records around 2,000,000 clones; 95% of these occur just once. The top ten constitute 0.13% of the sample. Source material: naive CD4+ T cells sorted from blood. The cell subset or site label corresponds to: CD45RA+ positively selected. The receptors derive from a man younger than 35 in good health.

This clone was recorded once. The CDR3, as DNA: TGTGCCAGCAGCTTGGGGGTGTCGGCAGGAGGATACCAAGAGACCCAGTACTTC. This encodes CASSLGVSAGGYQETQYF. The genes are TRBV5-4 and TRBJ2-5; a weak D match, TRBD2 (5 bases). The germline V and J ends were trimmed by 0 bases and 0 bases, with 18 bases remaining between them. Germline loops: CDR1 SGHNT, CDR2 YYREEE (reference sequence). The CDR3 contains 18 residues.

V is TRBV2 and J is TRBJ2-2, with D unresolved. There are 15 residues in the CDR3. Germline values: CDR1 SNHLY, CDR2 FYNNEI. Trimming removed 1 base at V and 0 bases at J, with 6 bases between. In DNA, the CDR3 is TGTGCCAGCAGTGAAGGATTTTCGAACACCGGGGAGCTGTTTTTT. Translation: CASSEGFSNTGELFF.

V and J are TRBV7-8 and TRBJ2-1; D is unresolved. Trimming cost V 4 bases and J 12 bases, with 10 bases left between them. The CDR3 has 11 amino acids. Per the germline V gene, CDR1 is SGHVS and CDR2 is FQNEAQ. CDR3 sequence reads: CASSSTLGQFF. The CDR3 region has the DNA TGTGCCAGCAGCTCGACTCTGGGGCAGTTCTTC.

The chain recombines TRBV6-5 with TRBJ1-2; a possible D gene is TRBD1 (5 bases). V was cut by 6 bases and J by 4 bases, with 18 bases left in between. Germline V gene sequence: CDR1 MNHEY, CDR2 SVGAGI. The CDR3 extends over 15 amino acids. The CDR3 bases are TGTGCCAGCAGAGTAGGGACCAAGGAGGGCTATGGCTACACCTTC. It codes for CASRVGTKEGYGYTF.

V is TRBV19 and J is TRBJ1-4, with D maybe TRBD1 (6 bases). The CDR3 sequence is 17 residues long. The V gene lost 0 bases and the J gene lost 4 bases, with 15 bases spanning the gap. Germline CDR1 reads LNHDA; CDR2 reads SQIVND (reference sequence). The CDR3 sequence is CASSIDLSPGDNEKLFF. In DNA, the CDR3 is TGTGCCAGTAGTATAGATCTTTCCCCAGGGGATAATGAAAAACTGTTTTTT.

The gene calls are TRBV4-3 and TRBJ2-1, with TRBD2 matching 7 bases. CDR3 length: 18 residues. The germline gives CDR1 LGHNA, CDR2 YSLEER. V was clipped by 1 base and J by 4 bases; unmatched bases: 13. Here the CDR3 reads CASSQGFGASGAYNEQFF. In nucleotides, the CDR3 is TGCGCCAGCAGCCAAGGATTCGGCGCGAGCGGGGCTTACAATGAGCAGTTCTTC.

The chain employs TRBV27 and TRBJ1-4; D not resolved. This CDR3 has 14 residues. Germline V gene lookup returns CDR1 MNHEY and CDR2 SMNVEV (reference sequence). V was clipped by 6 bases and J by 0 bases, with 8 bases between them. DNA for the CDR3: TGTGCCAGCAGGGCACGAACAACTAATGAAAAACTGTTTTTT. It translates to CASRARTTNEKLFF.

The V call is TRBV2, the J call TRBJ1-5; weak D call: TRBD1 (6 bases). The ends were cut back, 6 bases at V and 2 bases at J, with 17 bases in the middle. This CDR3 contains 16 residues. Germline-derived CDR1 and CDR2 are SNHLY and FYNNEI. The CDR3 spells CASREQLPGGNQPQHF. CDR3 in DNA: TGTGCCAGCAGGGAACAGCTCCCAGGGGGCAATCAGCCCCAGCATTTT.

The rearrangement links TRBV7-3 to TRBJ1-5, with D unresolved. Germline V gene lookup returns CDR1 SGHTA and CDR2 FQGTGA. The V gene lost 5 bases and the J gene lost 0 bases, with 5 bases spanning the gap. CDR3 length: 13 amino acids. CDR3 sequence (DNA): TGTGCCAGCAGCCCTAATAGCAATCAGCCCCAGCATTTT. It specifies CASSPNSNQPQHF. Combining the CDR3 with reference TRBV7-3 and TRBJ1-5 gives the whole variable domain GAGVSQTPSNKVTEKGKYVELRCDPISGHTALYWYRQSLGQGPEFLIYFQGTGAADDSGLPNDRFFAVRPEGSVSTLKIQRTERGDSAVYLCASSPNSNQPQHFGDGTRLSIL.

The chain is built from TRBV7-3 and TRBJ2-3, with a weak D call TRBD1 (5 bases). V was pared by 5 bases and J by 2 bases, with 11 bases between. Germline CDR1 reads SGHTA; CDR2 reads FQGTGA. CDR3 length: 14 residues. In DNA, the CDR3 is TGTGCCAGCAGCCAGGACACATTCACAGATACGCAGTATTTT. Translating gives CASSQDTFTDTQYF.

This sequence joins TRBV25-1 and TRBJ2-2; TRBD1 agrees at 9 bases. V was clipped by 4 bases and J by 4 bases; unmatched bases: 7. The CDR3 runs to 16 residues. Germline CDR1 is MGHDK and CDR2 is SYGVNS. CDR3 sequence: CASSAMDRGFTGELFF. In DNA form, the CDR3 reads TGTGCCAGCAGTGCTATGGACAGGGGATTCACCGGGGAGCTGTTTTTT.

This chain joins TRBV28 and TRBJ1-1; D may be TRBD1 (5 bases). V was clipped by 5 bases and J by 7 bases, with 14 bases between them. Germline V gene sequence: CDR1 MDHEN, CDR2 SYDVKM. The CDR3 length is 13 residues. The CDR3 coding sequence is TGTGCCAGCAGTCCGAGCGGGGCTAGTGAAGCTTTCTTT. It codes for CASSPSGASEAFF. Drawing the rest from reference TRBV28 and TRBJ1-1, the complete variable domain is DVKVTQSSRYLVKRTGEKVFLECVQDMDHENMFWYRQDPGLGLRLIYFSYDVKMKEKGDIPEGYSVSREKKERFSLILESASTNQTSMYLCASSPSGASEAFFGQGTRLTVV.

Comment on this clone: At the DNA level, this CDR3 is encoded by other sequences in the same sample as well. J is TRBJ1-1 and V is TRBV5-1, with 7 bases lining up with TRBD1. Germline V gene lookup returns CDR1 SGHRS and CDR2 YFSETQ. V lost 4 bases, J lost 1 base, and 1 base stayed unmatched. The CDR3 consists of 13 residues. The CDR3 DNA follows: TGCGCCAGCAGCCCAGGGGGGAACACTGAAGCTTTCTTT. It yields the protein CASSPGGNTEAFF.

The rearrangement joins TRBV30 to TRBJ1-2; possible D gene TRBD1, 6 bases. Between the trimmed V and J ends, which lost 0 bases and 14 bases, there was a span of 13 bases. The CDR3 extends over 11 amino acids. The germline gives CDR1 GTSNPN, CDR2 SVGIG (reference sequence). The CDR3 DNA follows: TGTGCCTGGAGTGTAAATAACAGGGCAACCTTC. Translation gives CAWSVNNRATF.

The V and J genes are TRBV5-6 and TRBJ2-7; D ambiguous. CDR1 and CDR2 (germline): SGHDT, YYEEEE. This CDR3 has 12 amino acids. The V and J ends lost 0 bases and 8 bases respectively, with 9 bases between them. CDR3 amino acids: CASSLASQQQYF. In DNA form, the CDR3 reads TGTGCCAGCAGCTTGGCATCACAGCAGCAGTACTTC.

V gene TRBV6-6 combines with J gene TRBJ1-5, with D uncertain. The CDR3 covers 12 residues. Per the germline V gene, CDR1 is MNHNY and CDR2 is SVGAGI (reference sequence). V was trimmed by 6 bases and J by 4 bases, leaving 7 bases between them. The DNA for the CDR3 is TGTGCCAGCAGCCTCGCGAATCAGCCCCAGCATTTT. It yields the protein CASSLANQPQHF.

The rearrangement joins TRBV27 to TRBJ1-1; D gene ambiguous. Germline V gene lookup returns CDR1 MNHEY and CDR2 SMNVEV (reference sequence). This CDR3 region has 13 residues. Between the trimmed V and J ends, which lost 10 bases and 3 bases, there was a span of 15 bases. The CDR3 DNA reads as TGTGCCACCTTCACGAATGGGTACACTGAAGCTTTCTTT. Its protein product is CATFTNGYTEAFF.

The genes are TRBV4-1 and TRBJ2-7; D might be TRBD1 or TRBD2, each matching 6 bases. Germline V gene sequence: CDR1 MGHRA, CDR2 YSYEKL. This CDR3 spans 15 amino acids. V was clipped by 1 base and J by 0 bases, with 10 bases between them. The CDR3 coding sequence is TGCGCCAGCAGCCAAGCGGGGGCGAGCTCCTACGAGCAGTACTTC. Its protein product is CASSQAGASSYEQYF.

The chain links TRBV7-9 to TRBJ2-7, with 9 bases lining up with TRBD2. Germline CDR1 and CDR2: SEHNR and FQNEAQ (reference sequence). The CDR3 length is 15 residues. With 2 bases clipped from V and 2 bases from J, the junction kept 4 bases outside the gene matches. This CDR3 is CASSLQTSGTYEQYF. The DNA for the CDR3 is TGTGCCAGCAGCTTACAGACTAGCGGAACCTACGAGCAGTACTTC.

The chain couples TRBV28 to TRBJ2-1; 10 positions agree with TRBD2. Germline CDR1 reads MDHEN; CDR2 reads SYDVKM. V dropped 5 bases and J dropped 9; count of bases not matched to a gene: 4. The CDR3 contains 13 residues. CDR3 nucleotides: TGTGCCAGCAGTCGGGGACTAGCGTCTGAGCAGTTCTTC. It encodes CASSRGLASEQFF.

V usage is TRBV18 and J usage is TRBJ2-2, with 9 bases aligning to TRBD1. Trimming at V came to 0 bases and at J to 0 bases, leaving 2 bases not matched to a gene. CDR1 and CDR2 (germline): KGHSH, LQKENI. This CDR3 region has 17 residues. CDR3 bases: TGTGCCAGCTCACCACCTGGGACAGGGCCGAACACCGGGGAGCTGTTTTTT. It is translated as CASSPPGTGPNTGELFF.

This chain links TRBV2 with TRBJ2-4; D possibly corresponds to TRBD2 (6 bases). Trimming removed 2 bases at V and 0 bases at J, with 8 bases between. Germline V gives CDR1 SNHLY, CDR2 FYNNEI. The CDR3 totals 15 residues. Written as DNA, the CDR3 is TGTGCCAGCAGTGAATCGGGGGAAGCCAAAAACATTCAGTACTTC. Its protein is CASSESGEAKNIQYF.